This T cell receptor (beta chain) was sequenced for a study of OX40 agonist ivuxolimab in advanced cancers. At baseline, cycle 4 day 1, and cycle 7 day 1, blood was sampled. This CDR3 is built from 16 residues. Germline CDR1 reads SNHLY; CDR2 reads FYNNEI. The trim removed 5 bases at V and 0 bases at J, leaving 6 bases unmatched. This clone has a single count. Measured with immunoSEQ multiplex PCR; TCRdb has only the in-frame clones, and not every one. This table holds around 12,000 clones, about 86% found once. The sample consisted of CD4+ or CD8+ T cells sorted from blood, taken in a trial of the OX40 agonist ivuxolimab. This rearrangement joins TRBV2 to TRBJ2-1; 8 positions agree with TRBD2. The source of this sequence is an adult with an advanced solid tumor such as melanoma, head and neck, liver or kidney cancer. CDR3 loop: CASSTTGTSSYNEQFF. CDR3 in DNA: TGTGCCAGCAGTACCACCGGGACTAGCTCCTACAATGAGCAGTTCTTC.